The next 26 T cell receptor beta chains were all read from a single sample in a study of blood T cell repertoires in COVID-19. The protocol was immunoSEQ multiplex PCR, while the TCRdb copy is restricted to in-frame clones and leaves out a portion. This table holds over 250,000 clones, more than 70% found once. The sequenced sample consisted of PBMCs or T cells enriched from blood (not recorded which). These receptors all stem from a woman aged 25 to 39 who had recovered from COVID-19.

This clone appeared a single time. The chain employs TRBV28 and TRBJ1-1; unclear D gene. Trimming cost V 2 bases and J 3 bases, with 4 bases left between them. In germline, CDR1 is MDHEN, CDR2 SYDVKM. The CDR3 loop spans 12 amino acids. CDR3 DNA sequence: TGTGCCAGCAGTTTACCCTACACTGAAGCTTTCTTT. Its protein product is CASSLPYTEAFF.

This clone was seen a single time. V usage is TRBV5-5 and J usage is TRBJ1-4; D perhaps matches TRBD1 (6 bases). Germline V gives CDR1 SGHKS, CDR2 YYEKEE (reference sequence). V lost 2 bases and J 4 bases, leaving 18 bases between the germline ends. This CDR3 contains 17 residues. This CDR3 is CASSFRGRGPDNEKLFF. CDR3 sequence (DNA): TGTGCCAGCAGCTTTAGAGGGCGGGGGCCTGATAATGAAAAACTGTTTTTT. Together with reference TRBV5-5 and TRBJ1-4, the CDR3 gives the full variable domain: DAGVTQSPTHLIKTRGQQVTLRCSPISGHKSVSWYQQVLGQGPQFIFQYYEKEERGRGNFPDRFSARQFPNYSSELNVNALLLGDSALYLCASSFRGRGPDNEKLFFGSGTQLSVL.

The gene calls are TRBV7-8 and TRBJ2-5, with 16 positions matching TRBD2. V gave up 5 bases and J gave up 5 bases; unmatched junction bases: 14. Germline assignment: CDR1 SGHVS and CDR2 FQNEAQ. The CDR3 is made up of 19 amino acids. This CDR3 reads CASSLPGLAGGPDGETQYF. CDR3 DNA: TGTGCCAGCAGCCTTCCGGGACTAGCGGGGGGGCCTGATGGGGAGACCCAGTACTTC.

The rearrangement joins TRBV5-1 to TRBJ2-5, with D perhaps TRBD2 (7 bases). The CDR3 is made up of 15 amino acids. Germline V CDR1 and CDR2: SGHRS, YFSETQ. V shed 1 base and J shed 4 bases, with 14 bases lying between them. DNA for the CDR3: TGCGCCAGCAGCTTGTTCGCAGGGGAGGGAGAGACCCAGTACTTC. Protein product: CASSLFAGEGETQYF.

In DNA form, the CDR3 reads TGCGCCAGCAGGGATGACAGGGTTACTGGAAACACCATATATTTT. Amino acid sequence: CASRDDRVTGNTIYF. This chain links TRBV5-1 with TRBJ1-3; 7 bases align to TRBD1. The V and J ends lost 5 bases and 2 bases, in that order; junction bases with no gene match: 7. The CDR3 consists of 15 residues. Germline CDR1 is SGHRS and CDR2 is YFSETQ.

There are a few counts of this clone. This sequence joins TRBV28 and TRBJ2-5; the D gene is possibly TRBD1 (8 bases). From germline, CDR1 is MDHEN and CDR2 SYDVKM. The CDR3 has 15 amino acids. The V end lost 7 bases, the J end lost 2 bases, and 17 bases lay between the germline ends. The CDR3 loop reads CASITGGGRQETQYF. DNA for the CDR3: TGTGCCAGCATCACAGGGGGGGGGCGGCAAGAGACCCAGTACTTC.

The chain has TRBV7-2 and TRBJ2-2; 9 nucleotides align to TRBD1. The CDR3 is 15 amino acids. With V trimmed by 5 bases and J by 3 bases, 4 bases remained unmatched. The germline V gene encodes CDR1 SGHTA and CDR2 FQGNSA. The DNA of the CDR3 is TGTGCCAGCAGCCCCACAGGGGGCCACACCGGGGAGCTGTTTTTT. It specifies CASSPTGGHTGELFF.

The chain couples TRBV4-2 to TRBJ2-2; 7 nucleotides line up with TRBD1. The CDR3 consists of 18 residues. Trimming took 0 bases from V and 3 from J; bases not matched to a gene: 10. Germline loops: CDR1 LGHNA, CDR2 YNFKEQ. CDR3 residues: CASSQDGGQRLYTGELFF. The CDR3 region has the DNA TGTGCCAGCAGCCAAGATGGGGGACAGCGTCTTTACACCGGGGAGCTGTTTTTT.

The chain has TRBV3-1 (or the pseudogene TRBV3-2) and TRBJ1-2, with a tentative D call TRBD1 (6 bases). Deletions cut 0 bases from V and 6 bases from J, with 8 bases between. The CDR3 runs to 13 residues. Germline V gene lookup returns CDR1 LGHDT and CDR2 YNNKEL (reference sequence). The CDR3 here is CASSQETGDGYTF. CDR3 bases: TGTGCCAGCAGCCAAGAGACAGGCGATGGCTACACCTTC.

The chain has TRBV29-1 and TRBJ2-3, with a possible D match to TRBD2 (5 bases). This CDR3 region has 13 residues. V dropped 4 bases and J dropped 1 base, with 9 bases sitting between them. Germline lookup yields CDR1 SQVTM and CDR2 ANQGSEA. Written as DNA, the CDR3 is TGCAGCGTTGCGGTTAGCGGCACAGATACGCAGTATTTT. Translation gives CSVAVSGTDTQYF.

This clone has ten or more counts. J is TRBJ2-7 and V is TRBV2, with D tentatively TRBD1 (5 bases). The CDR3 consists of 14 residues. The germline V and J ends were trimmed by 6 bases and 5 bases, with 17 bases remaining between them. In germline, CDR1 is SNHLY, CDR2 FYNNEI. CDR3 coding DNA: TGTGCCAGCAGCGTTACAGGTTTGGCCCACGAGCAGTACTTC. This codes for CASSVTGLAHEQYF.

The chain joins TRBV5-1 to TRBJ2-1, with unresolved D. The CDR3 spans 12 residues. V lost 4 bases, J lost 5 bases, and 7 bases lay in between. The germline CDR1 and CDR2 sequences are SGHRS and YFSETQ. In DNA, the CDR3 is TGCGCCAGCAGCCCTGGAGACAATGAGCAGTTCTTC. This translates into CASSPGDNEQFF.

This chain connects TRBV6-5 to TRBJ1-1, with TRBD1 as a possible D gene (5 bases). This CDR3 spans 13 amino acids. V was cut by 6 bases and J by 2 bases, with 10 bases left in between. Looked up from germline, CDR1 is MNHEY and CDR2 is SVGAGI. This chain's CDR3 is CASSPGQNTEAFF. CDR3 coding DNA: TGTGCCAGCAGCCCCGGACAAAACACTGAAGCTTTCTTT.

The chain joins TRBV18 to TRBJ1-5; 7 nucleotides line up with TRBD1. The trim removed 3 bases at V and 2 bases at J, leaving 4 bases unmatched. Germline values: CDR1 KGHSH, CDR2 LQKENI. The CDR3 has 15 amino acids. The CDR3 DNA sequence: TGTGCCAGCTCACCGGAGGGGACAGGCAATCAGCCCCAGCATTTT. Translating it yields CASSPEGTGNQPQHF.

This clone was seen just once. The genes are TRBV6-5 and TRBJ1-3, with D tentatively TRBD1 (5 bases). CDR3 length: 14 amino acids. Germline CDR1 reads MNHEY; CDR2 reads SVGAGI. The ends were cut back, 0 bases at V and 4 bases at J, with 7 bases in the middle. CDR3 loop: CASSYSGGGNTIYF. The CDR3 DNA sequence: TGTGCCAGCAGTTACTCGGGGGGAGGAAACACCATATATTTT.

The chain employs TRBV3-1 (or the pseudogene TRBV3-2) and TRBJ1-1; 8 bases map to TRBD1. Germline trimming cut 5 bases from V and 10 bases from J; bases unmatched to any gene: 12. Germline V gene sequence: CDR1 LGHDT, CDR2 YNNKEL (reference sequence). The CDR3 sequence is 14 residues long. The CDR3 is CASSDRTGLGGAFF. For the CDR3, the DNA is TGTGCCAGCAGCGATAGGACAGGGCTTGGGGGAGCTTTCTTT.

The V gene is TRBV19, the J gene TRBJ1-1, with 12 bases matching TRBD1. The CDR3 runs to 17 residues. The V and J ends lost 5 bases and 3 bases, in that order; junction bases with no gene match: 10. The germline gives CDR1 LNHDA, CDR2 SQIVND (reference sequence). CDR3 residues: CASSAGTGGDGDTEAFF. CDR3 bases: TGTGCCAGTAGTGCCGGGACAGGGGGCGATGGGGACACTGAAGCTTTCTTT.

The chain carries TRBV24-1 and TRBJ2-1, with D perhaps matching TRBD1 (5 bases). Germline CDR1 reads KGHDR; CDR2 reads SFDVKD. Trimming took off 2 bases at V and 3 bases at J, with 10 bases between the two ends. This CDR3 region has 15 residues. The CDR3, as DNA: TGTGCCACCAGTGATTACCGGCAGGGCTACAATGAGCAGTTCTTC. It codes for CATSDYRQGYNEQFF.

The rearrangement uses TRBV6-2 or TRBV6-3 and TRBJ2-1; 10 nucleotides agree with TRBD1. Germline V gene lookup returns CDR1 MNHEY and CDR2 SVGEGT. The CDR3 loop spans 15 amino acids. The V gene end was trimmed by 6 bases and the J gene end by 9 bases; junction bases not matched to a gene: 11. The CDR3 sequence: CASSWGQGYGSEQFF. Written as DNA, the CDR3 is TGTGCCAGCAGCTGGGGACAGGGGTATGGTAGTGAGCAGTTCTTC.

This clone was counted once. The chain recombines TRBV30 with TRBJ1-2, with a tentative D call TRBD1 (5 bases). The CDR3 is made up of 16 amino acids. Germline CDR1 and CDR2: GTSNPN and SVGIG (reference sequence). Trimming removed 4 bases at V and 1 base at J, with 19 bases between. CDR3 region: CAWTYPGGERNYGYTF. The CDR3, as DNA: TGTGCCTGGACCTACCCGGGAGGGGAGCGTAACTATGGCTACACCTTC.

A remark on this clone: This sample also contains other DNA sequences that code for the same CDR3. The chain recombines TRBV19 with TRBJ2-1; D call uncertain. The CDR3 runs 12 residues. The V end lost 3 bases, the J end lost 8 bases, and 8 bases lay between the germline ends. CDR1 and CDR2 from the germline V gene are LNHDA and SQIVND (reference sequence). CDR3 in amino acids: CASSIGVHEQFF. The CDR3, as DNA: TGTGCCAGTAGTATCGGTGTCCATGAGCAGTTCTTC. Together with reference TRBV19 and TRBJ2-1, the CDR3 gives the full variable domain: DGGITQSPKYLFRKEGQNVTLSCEQNLNHDAMYWYRQDPGQGLRLIYYSQIVNDFQKGDIAEGYSVSREKKESFPLTVTSAQKNPTAFYLCASSIGVHEQFFGPGTRLTVL.

CDR3 bases: TGTGCCAGCTCACCACGGGCTAGCGGGCATTGGGGGCAGTTCTTC. Protein sequence: CASSPRASGHWGQFF. The rearrangement joins TRBV18 to TRBJ2-1, with TRBD2 matching 8 bases. Losses at the gene ends were 1 base for V and 12 bases for J; bases not matched to a gene: 11. The CDR3 length is 15 residues. Germline V CDR1 and CDR2: KGHSH, LQKENI.

This clone was seen just once. The J gene is TRBJ2-5, the V gene TRBV2; possibly TRBD1 for D (6 bases). This CDR3 is built from 14 residues. Germline CDR1 is SNHLY and CDR2 is FYNNEI. The ends were cut back, 7 bases at V and 7 bases at J, with 19 bases in the middle. DNA of the CDR3: TGTGCCAGCATGGAGGAAGCGAGAGGGGGGACCCAGTACTTC. Its protein product is CASMEEARGGTQYF.

This clone was seen a single time. The chain employs TRBV19 and TRBJ1-1; 8 nucleotides align to TRBD1. Per the germline V gene, CDR1 is LNHDA and CDR2 is SQIVND (reference sequence). Trimming took 5 bases from V and 10 from J; bases not matched to a gene: 9. The CDR3 has 13 amino acids. CDR3 residues: CASSADREVGAFF. CDR3 DNA: TGTGCCAGTAGTGCGGACAGGGAAGTAGGAGCTTTCTTT.

The chain has TRBV7-9 and TRBJ2-1; D unresolved. CDR1 and CDR2 from the germline V gene are SEHNR and FQNEAQ (reference sequence). V gave up 2 bases and J gave up 6 bases, with 2 bases separating them. CDR3 length: 11 residues. The CDR3 DNA reads as TGTGCCAGCAGCTTACTCAATGAGCAGTTCTTC. This sequence encodes CASSLLNEQFF.

This clone has more than one count but fewer than ten. This chain connects TRBV2 to TRBJ1-3; perhaps TRBD1 as D (6 bases). Germline CDR1 and CDR2: SNHLY and FYNNEI. V was shortened by 6 bases and J by 2 bases, with 8 bases between the two germline ends. The CDR3 runs 13 residues. The CDR3 loop is CASSRTAGNTIYF. The CDR3 DNA sequence: TGTGCCAGCAGCCGGACAGCTGGAAACACCATATATTTT.